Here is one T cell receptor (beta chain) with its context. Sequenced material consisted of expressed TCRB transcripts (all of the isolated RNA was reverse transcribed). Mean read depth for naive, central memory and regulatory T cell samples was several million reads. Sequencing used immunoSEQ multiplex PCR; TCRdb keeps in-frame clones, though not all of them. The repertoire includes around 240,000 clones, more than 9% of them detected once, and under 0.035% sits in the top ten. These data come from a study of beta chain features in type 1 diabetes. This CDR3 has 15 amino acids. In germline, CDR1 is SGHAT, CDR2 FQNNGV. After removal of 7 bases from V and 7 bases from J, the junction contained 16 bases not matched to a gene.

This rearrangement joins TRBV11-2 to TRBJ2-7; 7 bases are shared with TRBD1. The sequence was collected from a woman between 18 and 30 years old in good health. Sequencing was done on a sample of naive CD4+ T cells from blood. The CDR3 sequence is CASKLAGRDSGEQYF. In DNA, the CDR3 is TGTGCCAGCAAGCTAGCAGGTAGGGACAGTGGAGAGCAGTACTTC.